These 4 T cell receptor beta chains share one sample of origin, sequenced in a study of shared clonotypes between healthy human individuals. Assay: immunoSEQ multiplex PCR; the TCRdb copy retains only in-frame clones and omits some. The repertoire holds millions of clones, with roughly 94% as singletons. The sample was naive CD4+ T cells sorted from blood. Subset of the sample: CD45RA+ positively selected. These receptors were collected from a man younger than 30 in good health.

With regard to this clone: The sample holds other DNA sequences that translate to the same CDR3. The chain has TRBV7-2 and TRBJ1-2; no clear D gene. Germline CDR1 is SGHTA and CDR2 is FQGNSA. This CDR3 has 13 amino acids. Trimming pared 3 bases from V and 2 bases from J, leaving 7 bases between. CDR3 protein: CASSLGRNYGYTF. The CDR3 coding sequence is TGTGCCAGCAGCTTGGGGAGAAACTATGGCTACACCTTC.

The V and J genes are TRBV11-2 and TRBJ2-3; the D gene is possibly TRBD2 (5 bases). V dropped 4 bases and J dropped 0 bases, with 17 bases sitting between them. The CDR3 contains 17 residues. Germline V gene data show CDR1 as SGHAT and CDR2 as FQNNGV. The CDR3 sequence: CASSWRPRLESTDTQYF. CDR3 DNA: TGTGCCAGCAGCTGGAGGCCGCGGCTAGAAAGCACAGATACGCAGTATTTT.

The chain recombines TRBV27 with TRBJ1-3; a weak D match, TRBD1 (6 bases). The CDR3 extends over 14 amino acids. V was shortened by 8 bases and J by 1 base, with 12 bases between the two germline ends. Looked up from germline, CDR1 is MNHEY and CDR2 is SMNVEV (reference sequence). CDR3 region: CASPLDRSGNTIYF. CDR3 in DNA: TGTGCCAGCCCCCTGGACAGATCTGGAAACACCATATATTTT.

The CDR3 DNA follows: TGTGCCAGCAGCTTAGGCGACTCTGGGGCCAACGTCCTGACTTTC. Protein sequence: CASSLGDSGANVLTF. The rearrangement links TRBV11-2 to TRBJ2-6; D unresolved. The CDR3 contains 15 residues. The V and J ends lost 1 base and 0 bases respectively, with 4 bases between them. Germline CDR1 is SGHAT and CDR2 is FQNNGV.